This T cell receptor (beta chain) was found in a study of CD8+CD57+ T cells in acquired aplastic anemia. Study information: DNA recovered from sorted CD4+ and CD8+ cells had a mean of approximately 3.2 ug. Roughly 9.9 million reads, on average, were obtained for CD4+ cells from healthy donors. Findings of the study overall: Common to patients and controls were about 31 CD8+ CDR3 sequences.

This clonotype has just one count. Its specificity is unknown. Profiles of TCR beta VDJ and CDR3 were generated from a genomic DNA template. MiXCR, run by TCRdb on the reads, gives a single entry per CDR3 protein. The table records just over 400,000 distinct CDR3 sequences, about two thirds of them present only once. The CDR3 is made up of 13 amino acids. Germline values: CDR1 MGHRA, CDR2 YSYEKL. Trimming pared 8 bases from V and 4 bases from J, leaving 11 bases between. The TCR was taken from a human donor in good health, serving as a control. Sequenced material: sorted CD4+, CD8+, or CD8+CD57+ T cells (not recorded which) from PBMCs. The chain recombines TRBV4-1 with TRBJ2-2; D gene ambiguous. CDR3 loop: CASPSDITGELFF. The DNA for the CDR3 is TGCGCCAGCCCCTCCGATATCACCGGGGAGCTGTTTTTT.